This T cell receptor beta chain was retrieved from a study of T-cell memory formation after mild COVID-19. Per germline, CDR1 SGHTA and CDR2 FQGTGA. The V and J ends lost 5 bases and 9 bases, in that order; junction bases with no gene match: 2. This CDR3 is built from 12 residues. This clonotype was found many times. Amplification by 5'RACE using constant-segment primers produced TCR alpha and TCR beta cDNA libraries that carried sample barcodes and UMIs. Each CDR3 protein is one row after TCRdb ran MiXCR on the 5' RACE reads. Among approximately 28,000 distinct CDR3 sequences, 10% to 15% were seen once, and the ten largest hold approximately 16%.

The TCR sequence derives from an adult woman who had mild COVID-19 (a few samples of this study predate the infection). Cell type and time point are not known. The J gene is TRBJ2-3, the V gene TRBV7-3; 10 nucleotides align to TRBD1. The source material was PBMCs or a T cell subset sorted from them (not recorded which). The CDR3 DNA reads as TGTGCCAGCAGCCCGACAGGGGGCACGCAGTATTTT. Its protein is CASSPTGGTQYF.